The source of this TCR beta chain is a study of T cell responses to AZD1222 COVID-19 vaccine. Study conclusions and caveats: In a largely white British group with more females than males, clonal diversity was possibly underestimated.

Notes on this clone: Its target is unknown.

The length of the CDR3 is 14 residues. The germline CDR1 and CDR2 sequences are MDHEN and SYDVKM. Trimming took off 8 bases at V and 5 bases at J, with 15 bases between the two ends. Profiling relied on immunoSEQ multiplex PCR, and the TCRdb table lists in-frame clones only, not all of them. The data show approximately 88,000 clones, 92% seen once. This chain joins TRBV28 and TRBJ2-2; tentatively, D is TRBD1 (6 bases). The sequencing used peripheral blood, collected on day 0 of AZD1222 vaccination. This clonotype was obtained from an adult in good health. The CDR3 here is CASGAGTPTGELFF. DNA for the CDR3: TGTGCCAGCGGGGCCGGGACACCTACCGGGGAGCTGTTTTTT.